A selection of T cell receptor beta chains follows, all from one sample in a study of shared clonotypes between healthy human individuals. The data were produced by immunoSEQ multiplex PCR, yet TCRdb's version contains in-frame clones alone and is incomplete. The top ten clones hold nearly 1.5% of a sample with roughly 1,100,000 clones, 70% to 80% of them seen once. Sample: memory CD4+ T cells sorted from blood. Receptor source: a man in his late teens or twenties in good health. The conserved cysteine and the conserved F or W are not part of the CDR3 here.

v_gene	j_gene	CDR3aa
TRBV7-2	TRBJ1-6	ASSLLQGNSPLH
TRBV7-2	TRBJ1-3	ASSQQGGNTIY
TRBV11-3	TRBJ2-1	ASSFGGGDNEQF
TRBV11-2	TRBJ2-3	ASSLTQQRTDTQY
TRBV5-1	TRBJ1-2	ASRDRGGSYGYT
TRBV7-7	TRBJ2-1	ASSPMAGGNEQF
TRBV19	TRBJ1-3	ATADRSGNTIY
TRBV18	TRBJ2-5	ASSPQGARETQY
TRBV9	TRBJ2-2	ASSVATSNTGELF
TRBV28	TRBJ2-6	ASSRTASGANVLT
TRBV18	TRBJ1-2	ASSAQGAVGYT
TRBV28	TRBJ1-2	ASTTNRVNYGYT
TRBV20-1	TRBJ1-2	SARGGYGYT
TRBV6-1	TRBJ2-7	ASSEYPTGTGRNEQY
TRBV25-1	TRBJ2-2	ASSAGPNTGELF
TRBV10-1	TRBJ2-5	ASSDTPSGLTQY
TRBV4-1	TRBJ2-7	ASSTGTGYEQY
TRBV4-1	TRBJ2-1	ASSQVVGATLDNEQF
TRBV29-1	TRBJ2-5	SVGGSYQETQY
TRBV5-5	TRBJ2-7	ASSIPITYEQY
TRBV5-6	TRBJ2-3	ASSSLDSSTDTQY
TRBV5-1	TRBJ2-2	ASSPGSPAGELF
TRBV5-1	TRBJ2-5	ASSLDTNQETQY
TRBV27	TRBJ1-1	ASSQGARNTEAF
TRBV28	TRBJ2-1	ASSSTGTGGWNEQF
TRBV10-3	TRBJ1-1	ATGQGYTEAF
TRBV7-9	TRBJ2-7	ASSLGTGFYEQY
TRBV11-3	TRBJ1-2	ASSLGDELWDT
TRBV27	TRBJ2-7	ASSPPGGGSYEQY
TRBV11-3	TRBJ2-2	ASSSRGGLYTGELF
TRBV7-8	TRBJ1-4	ASSLGDLGEKLF
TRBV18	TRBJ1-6	ASSPTGTGGSSPLH
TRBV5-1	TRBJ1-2	ASSLSTPGEVNGYT
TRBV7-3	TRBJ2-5	ASSLNGGLAQETQY
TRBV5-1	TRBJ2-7	ASSPIAGATSYEQY
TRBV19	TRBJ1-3	ASSAGTAPGNTIY
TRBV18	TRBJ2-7	ASRAGTAYEQY
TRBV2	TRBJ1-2	ASSDSLYGYT
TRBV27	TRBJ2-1	ASSIAGGIAYNEQF
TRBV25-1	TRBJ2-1	ASRTSGSYNEQF
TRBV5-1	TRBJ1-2	ASNPGTGGHGYT